This is a list of T cell receptor beta chains from one sample in a study of a mutant IDH1 vaccine in newly diagnosed glioma. These receptors' targets are unknown. Assay: immunoSEQ multiplex PCR; the TCRdb copy retains only in-frame clones and omits some. The sample records 13,000 or so clones, just over 75% being singletons. This material consisted of PBMCs, taken from a glioma patient whose treatment included an IDH1 peptide vaccine. The receptors originated from a woman aged 40-49 years with glioma. Both conserved end residues are part of each CDR3. The D gene is left open where the match is weak. Some rows have no size entry. The others give once, few or many, or a class for an expanded clone.

CASSSTGVQETQYF | TGTGCCAGTAGTTCGACAGGGGTCCAAGAGACCCAGTACTTC | TRBV19 | NA | TRBD1 | TRBJ2-5
CASSFNRGPYNEQFF | TGTGCCAGCAGCTTTAACAGAGGGCCCTACAATGAGCAGTTCTTC | TRBV7-2 | few | NA | TRBJ2-1
CAISEPTLRGTEAFF | TGTGCCATCAGTGAGCCCACTTTACGAGGGACTGAAGCTTTCTTT | TRBV10-3 | few | NA | TRBJ1-1
CASSRAGVGEAFF | TGTGCCAGCAGTCGGGCAGGGGTCGGTGAAGCTTTCTTT | TRBV7-2 | few | NA | TRBJ1-1
CASSQLAGLNTGELFF | TGCGCCAGCAGCCAACTAGCGGGATTGAACACCGGGGAGCTGTTTTTT | TRBV4-1 | few | TRBD2 | TRBJ2-2
CASSPAQAYEQYF | TGTGCCAGCTCACCGGCACAGGCCTACGAGCAGTACTTC | TRBV18 | NA | NA | TRBJ2-7
CASSDYYEQYF | TGTGCCAGCAGCGATTATTACGAGCAGTACTTC | TRBV7-9 | NA | NA | TRBJ2-7
CASSIPGTGHGQPQHF | TGTGCCAGCAGTATACCCGGGACAGGTCACGGTCAGCCCCAGCATTTT | TRBV6-6 | NA | TRBD1 | TRBJ1-5
CASRLAGSYEQYF | TGTGCCAGCAGACTAGCGGGCTCCTACGAGCAGTACTTC | TRBV25-1 | NA | TRBD2 | TRBJ2-7
CSVGVPSGANVLTF | TGCAGCGTAGGAGTCCCGTCTGGGGCCAACGTCCTGACTTTC | TRBV29-1 | NA | NA | TRBJ2-6